Listed below are T cell receptor beta chains from one sample, sequenced in a study of T cells after yellow fever vaccination. Each CDR3 protein is one row after TCRdb ran MiXCR on the 5' RACE reads. The sample shows 25,000 to 30,000 distinct CDR3 sequences, roughly 4.5% of them seen only once. The sequencing used PBMCs, either bulk or a sorted T-cell subset (CD4+, CD8+, memory, or dextramer-sorted; not recorded which), collected on the day of the yellow fever booster vaccination. Source of these receptors: a man younger than 35 who received the YFV17D yellow fever vaccine. Each CDR3 is given with its conserved first and last residue. Fields, in order: J gene, V gene, CDR3 protein.

j_call: TRBJ1-1; v_call: TRBV3-1; cdr3_aa: CASSPRAGIVEAFF
j_call: TRBJ2-5; v_call: TRBV9; cdr3_aa: CASSVGAVETQYF
j_call: TRBJ2-3; v_call: TRBV5-1; cdr3_aa: CASSPDGVMDTQYF
j_call: TRBJ2-7; v_call: TRBV5-1; cdr3_aa: CASSYRGEGYEQYF
j_call: TRBJ1-2; v_call: TRBV12-3/TRBV12-4; cdr3_aa: CASSLNDRVEGYTF
j_call: TRBJ2-3; v_call: TRBV29-1; cdr3_aa: CSVVDGYTDTQYF
j_call: TRBJ2-1; v_call: TRBV19; cdr3_aa: CASSIGTANEQFF
j_call: TRBJ1-3; v_call: TRBV7-2; cdr3_aa: CASSLRGGSGNTIYF
j_call: TRBJ1-2; v_call: TRBV28; cdr3_aa: CASATTYGYTF
j_call: TRBJ2-1; v_call: TRBV4-2; cdr3_aa: CASSQIPGTSFGEQFF
j_call: TRBJ1-1; v_call: TRBV30; cdr3_aa: CAWSVLGPEAFF
j_call: TRBJ1-6; v_call: TRBV15; cdr3_aa: CATSRTRGNSPLHF
j_call: TRBJ1-1; v_call: TRBV18; cdr3_aa: CASSPESWGTEAFF
j_call: TRBJ2-3; v_call: TRBV6-4; cdr3_aa: CASKPGQGGNTQYF
j_call: TRBJ2-3; v_call: TRBV4-1; cdr3_aa: CASSQEGIRLSTDTQYF
j_call: TRBJ1-5; v_call: TRBV6-2/TRBV6-3; cdr3_aa: CASSYSTYQPQHF
j_call: TRBJ1-1; v_call: TRBV6-1; cdr3_aa: CASIYRVTNTEAFF
j_call: TRBJ1-1; v_call: TRBV20-1; cdr3_aa: CSARDRTENTEAFF
j_call: TRBJ1-2; v_call: TRBV20-1; cdr3_aa: CSVGTAGGYTF
j_call: TRBJ2-5; v_call: TRBV28; cdr3_aa: CASRGQRETQYF
j_call: TRBJ1-6; v_call: TRBV20-1; cdr3_aa: CSASVFGRTFDSPLHF
j_call: TRBJ2-6; v_call: TRBV10-3; cdr3_aa: CAITDGQGSASSGANVLTF
j_call: TRBJ2-7; v_call: TRBV3-1; cdr3_aa: CASSQILAGNEQYF
j_call: TRBJ1-2; v_call: TRBV29-1; cdr3_aa: CSVASRGWGYTF
j_call: TRBJ1-2; v_call: TRBV6-2/TRBV6-3; cdr3_aa: CASSQVSGYTF
j_call: TRBJ1-2; v_call: TRBV20-1; cdr3_aa: CSAKENYGYTF
j_call: TRBJ1-1; v_call: TRBV20-1; cdr3_aa: CSARGGSRDTEAFF
j_call: TRBJ2-3; v_call: TRBV29-1; cdr3_aa: CSVKPPADTQYF
j_call: TRBJ2-1; v_call: TRBV11-1; cdr3_aa: CASSLASAVDEQFF
j_call: TRBJ1-2; v_call: TRBV6-5; cdr3_aa: CASSSGGGRGYGYTF
j_call: TRBJ1-5; v_call: TRBV20-1; cdr3_aa: CSASAWQSNQPQHF
j_call: TRBJ2-7; v_call: TRBV7-2; cdr3_aa: CASSWSGQTYEQYF
j_call: TRBJ1-4; v_call: TRBV7-2; cdr3_aa: CASSSSLSEKLFF
j_call: TRBJ1-6; v_call: TRBV20-1; cdr3_aa: CSARDLGETSPLHF
j_call: TRBJ1-1; v_call: TRBV29-1; cdr3_aa: CSVGARSGNTEAFF
j_call: TRBJ1-2; v_call: TRBV29-1; cdr3_aa: CSVERDSNYGYTF
j_call: TRBJ2-3; v_call: TRBV5-4; cdr3_aa: CASSPFTGGDTQYF
j_call: TRBJ2-5; v_call: TRBV5-1; cdr3_aa: CASSSTGLSQETQYF
j_call: TRBJ2-1; v_call: TRBV7-9; cdr3_aa: CASRSPSGGTLGEQFF
j_call: TRBJ2-2; v_call: TRBV5-1; cdr3_aa: CASSLTAGELFF
j_call: TRBJ2-5; v_call: TRBV5-1; cdr3_aa: CASSPGTVQETQYF
j_call: TRBJ1-6; v_call: TRBV11-2; cdr3_aa: CASSLPAGASFYNSPLHF
j_call: TRBJ1-1; v_call: TRBV5-1; cdr3_aa: CASSLAVGNTEAFF
j_call: TRBJ1-5; v_call: TRBV7-9; cdr3_aa: CASSLGSTRIGQPQHF
j_call: TRBJ2-1; v_call: TRBV6-5; cdr3_aa: CASSLGGAKFF
j_call: TRBJ1-1; v_call: TRBV6-5; cdr3_aa: CASSYLHGQAGSTEAFF
j_call: TRBJ2-7; v_call: TRBV12-3/TRBV12-4; cdr3_aa: CASSFWGGHEQYF
j_call: TRBJ1-2; v_call: TRBV20-1; cdr3_aa: CSARTSGNYGYTF
j_call: TRBJ2-5; v_call: TRBV20-1; cdr3_aa: CSPREGNGETQYF
j_call: TRBJ1-1; v_call: TRBV12-3/TRBV12-4; cdr3_aa: CASSFSGGYYTEAFF